These 4 T cell receptor beta chains share one sample of origin, sequenced in a study of control samples from healthy donors and cancer patients. Libraries were prepared by immunoSEQ multiplex PCR; TCRdb keeps only in-frame clonotypes and omits some of them. Of fewer than 200,000 clones listed, 96% are singletons. Sequencing was carried out using blood. The source of these receptors is a woman aged 30 to 39 in good health.

V gene TRBV6-5 combines with J gene TRBJ2-7; TRBD1 agrees at 9 bases. Germline V gene lookup returns CDR1 MNHEY and CDR2 SVGAGI. The V segment lost 7 bases and the J segment 5 bases; nucleotides outside the gene matches: 12. The length of the CDR3 is 15 residues. CDR3 loop: CASTEGGTGSNEQYF. In DNA, the CDR3 is TGTGCCAGCACCGAGGGGGGGACAGGGAGTAACGAGCAGTACTTC.

The V and J genes are TRBV18 and TRBJ2-3; D assignment may be TRBD1 or TRBD2 (5 bases each). Germline V gene sequence: CDR1 KGHSH, CDR2 LQKENI. This CDR3 region has 15 residues. With 3 bases removed from V and 8 bases from J, the gap between germline ends came to 18 bases. CDR3 DNA: TGTGCCAGCTCACCCTCCGTCCGGGACGCGGGTACGCAGTATTTT. The encoded protein is CASSPSVRDAGTQYF.

The V and J genes are TRBV5-1 and TRBJ2-2, with a weak D call TRBD1 (6 bases). Trimming cost V 3 bases and J 7 bases, with 13 bases left between them. There are 14 residues in the CDR3. Germline V gene data show CDR1 as SGHRS and CDR2 as YFSETQ. CDR3 in DNA: TGCGCCAGCAGCTACACCGGGACAATCGGGGAGCTGTTTTTT. This encodes CASSYTGTIGELFF.

The chain has TRBV28 and TRBJ1-5; D is uncertain. The germline V and J ends were trimmed by 2 bases and 0 bases, with 11 bases remaining between them. This CDR3 contains 16 residues. Germline V gene data show CDR1 as MDHEN and CDR2 as SYDVKM. The CDR3 DNA is TGTGCCAGCAGTTTACAGTCGGCCCATAGCAATCAGCCCCAGCATTTT. This gives the protein CASSLQSAHSNQPQHF.